This entry lists 9 T cell receptor beta chains sequenced from one sample in a study of response to subunit inactivated influenza vaccine. TCRdb recomputed calls from the RT-PCR reads with MiXCR, one row per CDR3 protein. Among about 180,000 distinct CDR3 sequences listed, 7.5% to 10% were seen once. The source material was non-naive T cells sorted from PBMCs, sampled on the day of vaccination. The receptors here all came from a man in his fifties or sixties who received an inactivated influenza vaccine.

This clonotype was observed many times. V and J are TRBV7-2 and TRBJ1-1; possibly TRBD1 for D (6 bases). This CDR3 spans 14 amino acids. Trimming took 5 bases from V and 3 from J, leaving 13 bases between them. Germline V gives CDR1 SGHTA, CDR2 FQGNSA. CDR3: CASSPFGQYTEAFF. The CDR3 DNA sequence: TGTGCCAGCAGCCCCTTCGGACAGTACACTGAAGCTTTCTTT.

This clonotype was counted at least ten times. The rearrangement links TRBV7-9 to TRBJ2-7; no reliable D call. This CDR3 is built from 13 residues. The germline gives CDR1 SEHNR, CDR2 FQNEAQ (reference sequence). The ends were cut back, 2 bases at V and 0 bases at J, with 5 bases in the middle. The CDR3 loop reads CASSLTSSYEQYF. The CDR3, as DNA: TGTGCCAGCAGCTTAACGAGCTCCTACGAGCAGTACTTC.

Concerning this clonotype itself: A much larger clone differs by one base, so this may be a read error. J is TRBJ1-2 and V is TRBV10-3; 9 bases agree with TRBD1. Per germline, CDR1 ENHRY and CDR2 SYGVKD. The CDR3 totals 16 residues. Here the CDR3 DNA reads TGTGCCATCAGTGAGTCCCATGACAGGGGGGTCTATGGCTACAACTTC. This translates into CAISESHDRGVYGYNF.

V is TRBV28 and J is TRBJ2-7; tentative D call: TRBD1 (5 bases). This CDR3 has 11 amino acids. The V and J ends lost 2 bases and 9 bases respectively, with 8 bases between them. The germline CDR1 and CDR2 sequences are MDHEN and SYDVKM. This CDR3 is CASSLRQGQYF. The CDR3 DNA follows: TGTGCCAGCAGTTTACGGCAGGGGCAGTACTTC.

The chain recombines TRBV7-2 with TRBJ2-1, with D possibly being TRBD2 (6 bases). Germline lookup yields CDR1 SGHTA and CDR2 FQGNSA. This CDR3 spans 15 amino acids. The V and J ends lost 1 base and 1 base respectively, with 8 bases between them. The CDR3 region has the DNA TGTGCCAGCAGCTTAGGCGGGGTTTCCTACAATGAGCAGTTCTTC. Protein sequence: CASSLGGVSYNEQFF.

This clonotype was recorded many times. This chain joins TRBV5-1 and TRBJ2-7; 12 bases line up with TRBD1. V gave up 4 bases and J gave up 5 bases; unmatched junction bases: 4. Germline CDR1 reads SGHRS; CDR2 reads YFSETQ. The CDR3 is 14 residues long. In nucleotides, the CDR3 is TGCGCCAGCAGCACGGGGACAGGGGGCGACGAGCAGTACTTC. It is translated as CASSTGTGGDEQYF.

This clonotype was counted many times. The V and J genes are TRBV7-2 and TRBJ2-5, with D perhaps TRBD2 (5 bases). There are 14 residues in the CDR3. Trimming left V 1 base short and J 9 bases short, with 15 bases between. Germline assignment: CDR1 SGHTA and CDR2 FQGNSA. CDR3 nucleotide sequence: TGTGCCAGCAGCTTAGAGCCCGAACTAGGAGCCCAGTACTTC. Amino acid sequence: CASSLEPELGAQYF.

The chain couples TRBV5-1 to TRBJ1-6; D is perhaps TRBD1 (5 bases). V was cut by 4 bases and J by 7 bases, with 15 bases left in between. The V gene's germline CDR1 is SGHRS and CDR2 YFSETQ. The CDR3 consists of 15 residues. DNA for the CDR3: TGCGCCAGCAGCCTAGACCGGGACGGAAATTCACCCCTCCACTTT. Its translation: CASSLDRDGNSPLHF.

The chain employs TRBV15 and TRBJ1-6; no reliable D call. The germline gives CDR1 LNHNV, CDR2 YYDKDF (reference sequence). Trimming shortened V by 5 bases and J by 7 bases, and 15 bases separated the two germline ends. CDR3 length: 15 amino acids. CDR3 DNA: TGTGCCACCAGCCCAGACCGGAACCTAAATTCACCCCTCCACTTT. It is translated as CATSPDRNLNSPLHF.